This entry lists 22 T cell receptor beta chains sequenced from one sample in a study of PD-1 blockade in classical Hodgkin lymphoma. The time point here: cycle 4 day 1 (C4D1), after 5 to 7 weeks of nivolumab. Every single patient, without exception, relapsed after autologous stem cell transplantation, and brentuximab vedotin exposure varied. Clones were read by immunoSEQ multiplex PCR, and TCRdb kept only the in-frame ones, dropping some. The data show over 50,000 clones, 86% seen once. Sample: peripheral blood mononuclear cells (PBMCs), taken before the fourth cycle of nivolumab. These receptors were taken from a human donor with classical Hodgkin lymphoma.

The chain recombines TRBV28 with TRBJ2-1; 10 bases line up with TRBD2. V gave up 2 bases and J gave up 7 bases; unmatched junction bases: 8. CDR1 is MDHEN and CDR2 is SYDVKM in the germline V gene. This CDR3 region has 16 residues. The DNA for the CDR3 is TGTGCCAGCAGTTTAGAGGCGGGACTAGCGCCTAATGAGCAGTTCTTC. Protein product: CASSLEAGLAPNEQFF.

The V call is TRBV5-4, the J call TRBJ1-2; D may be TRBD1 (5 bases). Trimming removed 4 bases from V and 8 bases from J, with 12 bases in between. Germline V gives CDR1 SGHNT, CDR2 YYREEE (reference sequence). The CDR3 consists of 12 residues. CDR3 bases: TGTGCCAGCAGCCAGGGACGAGGGGGCTACACCTTC. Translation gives CASSQGRGGYTF.

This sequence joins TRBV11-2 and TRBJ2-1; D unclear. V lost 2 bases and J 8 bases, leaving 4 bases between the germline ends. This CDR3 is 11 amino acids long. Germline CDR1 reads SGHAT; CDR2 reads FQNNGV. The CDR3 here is CASSLLDEQFF. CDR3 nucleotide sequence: TGTGCCAGCAGCTTACTGGATGAGCAGTTCTTC.

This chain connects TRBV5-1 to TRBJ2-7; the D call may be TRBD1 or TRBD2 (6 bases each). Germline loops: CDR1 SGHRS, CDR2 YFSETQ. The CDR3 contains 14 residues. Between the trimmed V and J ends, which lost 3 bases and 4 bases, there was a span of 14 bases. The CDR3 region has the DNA TGCGCCAGCAGCTCATGGGGGGCCTTATACGAGCAGTACTTC. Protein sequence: CASSSWGALYEQYF.

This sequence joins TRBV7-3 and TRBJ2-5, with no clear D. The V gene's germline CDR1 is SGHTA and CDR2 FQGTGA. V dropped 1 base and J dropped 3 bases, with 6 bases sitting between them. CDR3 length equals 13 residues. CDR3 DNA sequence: TGTGCCAGCAGCTTAATCCGCGAAGAGACCCAGTACTTC. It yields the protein CASSLIREETQYF.

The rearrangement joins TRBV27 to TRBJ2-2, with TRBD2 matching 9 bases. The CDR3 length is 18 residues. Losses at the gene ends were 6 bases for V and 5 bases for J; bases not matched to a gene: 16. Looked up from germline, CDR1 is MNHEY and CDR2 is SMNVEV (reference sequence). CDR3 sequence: CASSRTPFSGSVTGELFF. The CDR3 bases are TGTGCCAGCAGCCGGACACCTTTTAGCGGGAGTGTAACCGGGGAGCTGTTTTTT.

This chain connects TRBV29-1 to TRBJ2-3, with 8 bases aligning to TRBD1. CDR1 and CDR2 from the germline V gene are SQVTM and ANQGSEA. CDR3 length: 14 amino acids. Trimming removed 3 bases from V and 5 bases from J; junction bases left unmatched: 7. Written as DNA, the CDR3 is TGCAGCGTTGAGAAGGGGACAGGAGGAGATACGCAGTATTTT. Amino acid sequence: CSVEKGTGGDTQYF.

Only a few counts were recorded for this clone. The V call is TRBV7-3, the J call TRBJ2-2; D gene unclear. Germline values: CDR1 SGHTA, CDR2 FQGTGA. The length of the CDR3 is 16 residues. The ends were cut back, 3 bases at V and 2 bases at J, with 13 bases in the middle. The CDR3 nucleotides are TGTGCCAGCAGCTTTTACCCAGCAGATAACACCGGGGAGCTGTTTTTT. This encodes CASSFYPADNTGELFF. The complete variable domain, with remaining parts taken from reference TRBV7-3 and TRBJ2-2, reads GAGVSQTPSNKVTEKGKYVELRCDPISGHTALYWYRQSLGQGPEFLIYFQGTGAADDSGLPNDRFFAVRPEGSVSTLKIQRTERGDSAVYLCASSFYPADNTGELFFGEGSRLTVL.

CDR3 coding DNA: TGCGCCAGCAGCCAACCCGGGGAAGACCCTAACTATGGCTACACCTTC. Translation: CASSQPGEDPNYGYTF. This chain connects TRBV4-1 to TRBJ1-2, with D uncertain. Between the trimmed V and J ends, which lost 2 bases and 0 bases, there was a span of 13 bases. CDR1 is MGHRA, CDR2 YSYEKL, per germline. The CDR3 sequence is 16 residues long.

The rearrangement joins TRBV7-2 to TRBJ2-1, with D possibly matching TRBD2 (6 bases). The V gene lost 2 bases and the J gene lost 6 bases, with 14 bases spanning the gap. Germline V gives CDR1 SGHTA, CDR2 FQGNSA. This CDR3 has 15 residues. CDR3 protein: CASSLWGDGFNEQFF. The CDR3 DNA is TGTGCCAGCAGCTTATGGGGGGACGGATTCAATGAGCAGTTCTTC.

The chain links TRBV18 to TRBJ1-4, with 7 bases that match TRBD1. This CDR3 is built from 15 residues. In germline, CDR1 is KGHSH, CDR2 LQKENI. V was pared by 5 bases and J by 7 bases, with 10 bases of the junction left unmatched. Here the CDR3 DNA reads TGTGCCAGCTCATCGCAACAGGGGAACATTGAAAAACTGTTTTTT. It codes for CASSSQQGNIEKLFF.

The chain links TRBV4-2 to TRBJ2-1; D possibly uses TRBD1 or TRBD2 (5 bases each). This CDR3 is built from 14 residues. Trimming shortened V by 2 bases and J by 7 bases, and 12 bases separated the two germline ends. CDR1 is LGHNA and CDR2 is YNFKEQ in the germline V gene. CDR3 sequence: CASSQTRDGNEQFF. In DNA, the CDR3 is TGTGCCAGCAGCCAAACGAGGGACGGAAATGAGCAGTTCTTC.

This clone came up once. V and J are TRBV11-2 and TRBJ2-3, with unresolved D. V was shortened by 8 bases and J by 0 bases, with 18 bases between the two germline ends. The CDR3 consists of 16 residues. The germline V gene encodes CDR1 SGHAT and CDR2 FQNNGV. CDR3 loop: CASRPPRGPSTDTQYF. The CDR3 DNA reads TGTGCCAGCCGTCCTCCTCGCGGACCTAGCACAGATACGCAGTATTTT.

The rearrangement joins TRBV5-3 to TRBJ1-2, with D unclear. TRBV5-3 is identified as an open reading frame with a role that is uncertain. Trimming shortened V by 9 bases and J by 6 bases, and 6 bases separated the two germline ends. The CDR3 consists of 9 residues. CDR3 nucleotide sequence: TGTGCCACCTGGGATGGCTACACCTTC. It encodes CATWDGYTF.

The CDR3 nucleotides are TGTGCCAGCAGCTTACGTGGAGATGGCTACACCTTC. This gives the protein CASSLRGDGYTF. The rearrangement joins TRBV7-2 to TRBJ1-2; D is unresolved. V gave up 2 bases and J gave up 6 bases, with 7 bases separating them. Germline V gene lookup returns CDR1 SGHTA and CDR2 FQGNSA. This CDR3 is 12 amino acids long.

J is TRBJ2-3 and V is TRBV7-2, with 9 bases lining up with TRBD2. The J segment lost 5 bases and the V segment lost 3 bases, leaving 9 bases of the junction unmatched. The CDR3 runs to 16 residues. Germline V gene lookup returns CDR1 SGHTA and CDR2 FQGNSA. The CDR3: CASSFYSGGKEDTQYF. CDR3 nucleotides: TGTGCCAGCAGCTTCTATAGCGGGGGAAAGGAAGATACGCAGTATTTT.

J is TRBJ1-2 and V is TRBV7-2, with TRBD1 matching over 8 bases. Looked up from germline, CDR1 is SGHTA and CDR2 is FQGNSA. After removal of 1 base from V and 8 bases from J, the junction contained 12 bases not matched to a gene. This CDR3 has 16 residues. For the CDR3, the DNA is TGTGCCAGCAGCTTAGTTGGCAGGGGGCTGTTGGACGGCTACACCTTC. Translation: CASSLVGRGLLDGYTF.

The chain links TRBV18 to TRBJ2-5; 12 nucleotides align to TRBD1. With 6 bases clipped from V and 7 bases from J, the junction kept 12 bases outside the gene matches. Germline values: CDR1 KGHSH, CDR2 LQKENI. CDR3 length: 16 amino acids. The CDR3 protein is CASSPPGQGAQGTQYF. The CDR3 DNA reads TGTGCCAGCTCCCCCCCGGGACAGGGGGCGCAGGGGACCCAGTACTTC. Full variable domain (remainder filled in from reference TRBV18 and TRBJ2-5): NAGVMQNPRHLVRRRGQEARLRCSPMKGHSHVYWYRQLPEEGLKFMVYLQKENIIDESGMPKERFSAEFPKEGPSILRIQQVVRGDSAAYFCASSPPGQGAQGTQYFGPGTRLLVL.

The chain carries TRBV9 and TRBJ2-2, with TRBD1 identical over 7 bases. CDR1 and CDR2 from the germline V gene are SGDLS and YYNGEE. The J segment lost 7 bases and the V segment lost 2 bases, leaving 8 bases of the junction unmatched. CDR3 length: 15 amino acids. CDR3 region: CASSVGTVGRGELFF. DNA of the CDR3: TGTGCCAGCAGCGTCGGGACAGTGGGACGCGGGGAGCTGTTTTTT.

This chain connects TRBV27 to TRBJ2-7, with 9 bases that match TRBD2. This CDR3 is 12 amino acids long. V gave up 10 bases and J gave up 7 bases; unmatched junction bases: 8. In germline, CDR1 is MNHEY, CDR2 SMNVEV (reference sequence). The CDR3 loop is CAIGTSRGEQYF. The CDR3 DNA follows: TGTGCCATCGGGACTAGCAGAGGGGAGCAGTACTTC.

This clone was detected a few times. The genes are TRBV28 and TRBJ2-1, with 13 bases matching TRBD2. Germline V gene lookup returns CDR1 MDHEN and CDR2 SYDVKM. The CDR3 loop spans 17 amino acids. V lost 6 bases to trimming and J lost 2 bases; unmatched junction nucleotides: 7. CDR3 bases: TGTGCCAGCAGACCAGGACTAGCGGGGGAGACCTACAATGAGCAGTTCTTC. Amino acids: CASRPGLAGETYNEQFF. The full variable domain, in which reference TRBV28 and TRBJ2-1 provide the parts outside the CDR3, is DVKVTQSSRYLVKRTGEKVFLECVQDMDHENMFWYRQDPGLGLRLIYFSYDVKMKEKGDIPEGYSVSREKKERFSLILESASTNQTSMYLCASRPGLAGETYNEQFFGPGTRLTVL.

In DNA, the CDR3 is TGTGCCAGCAGCCTAACTCGACTAGCGGGAGGTTACGAGCAGTACTTC. Its protein is CASSLTRLAGGYEQYF. The chain combines TRBV7-2 with TRBJ2-7; 13 bases agree with TRBD2. The germline CDR1 and CDR2 sequences are SGHTA and FQGNSA. J was trimmed by 4 bases and V by 5 bases; bases with no gene match: 8. The length of the CDR3 is 16 residues.